The 3 T cell receptor beta chains given below trace back to one sample, sequenced in a study of control samples from healthy donors and cancer patients. The assay was immunoSEQ multiplex PCR, and TCRdb's table has in-frame clones only and misses some. The profile shows 78,000 or so clones, about 88% of them singletons. The sample comprised blood. Source of these receptors: a woman aged 45-59 years in good health.

This clone turned up a few times. The chain links TRBV19 to TRBJ1-5; 7 nucleotides match TRBD1. Germline assignment: CDR1 LNHDA and CDR2 SQIVND (reference sequence). Trimming removed 4 bases from V and 3 bases from J; junction bases left unmatched: 9. This CDR3 spans 16 amino acids. CDR3 in amino acids: CASSRSRGQHNQPQHF. DNA of the CDR3: TGTGCCAGTAGTAGATCCAGGGGACAGCACAATCAGCCCCAGCATTTT.

The J gene is TRBJ2-7, the V gene TRBV5-5; D might be TRBD1 (6 bases). V was shortened by 0 bases and J by 2 bases, with 12 bases between the two germline ends. The CDR3 has 15 residues. The germline gives CDR1 SGHKS, CDR2 YYEKEE (reference sequence). CDR3 region: CASSLGGQNPYEQYF. DNA of the CDR3: TGTGCCAGCAGCTTGGGGGGACAAAACCCCTACGAGCAGTACTTC.

The chain is built from TRBV6-1 and TRBJ1-5; 7 bases align to TRBD1. CDR1 MNHNS and CDR2 SASEGT come from the germline V gene. The V segment lost 1 base and the J segment 7 bases; nucleotides outside the gene matches: 4. The CDR3 has 14 amino acids. This CDR3 reads CASSEGQGGQPQHF. The CDR3 nucleotides are TGTGCCAGCAGTGAAGGACAGGGTGGACAGCCCCAGCATTTT.